The clone carrying this T cell receptor beta chain was observed once. Its antigen remains unidentified. The sample belongs to a study of cytomegalovirus exposure and HLA in healthy donors. General study points: Across donors, presence/absence analyses took sequencing depth to be roughly uniform.

The PCR ran on 60 Vbeta and 13 Jbeta primers. The assay was immunoSEQ multiplex PCR, and TCRdb's table has in-frame clones only and misses some. Altogether around 150,000 clones are present, 80% to 90% being singletons, with the ten largest covering roughly 2.5%. The CDR3 has 13 residues. V dropped 2 bases and J dropped 5 bases, with 10 bases sitting between them. The germline gives CDR1 SGHRS, CDR2 YFSETQ. The chain links TRBV5-1 to TRBJ2-5, with D maybe TRBD2 (6 bases). Material: PBMCs. The sequence came from a boy between 2 and 10 years old in good health and CMV-seronegative. CDR3 region: CASSLLAEETQYF. The CDR3 DNA sequence: TGCGCCAGCAGCTTACTAGCTGAGGAGACCCAGTACTTC.